The 19 T cell receptor beta chains below were found in one sample sequenced in a study of T cells in Graves' hyperthyroidism and ophthalmopathy. It was RNA transcripts that yielded the amplified TCR beta CDR3 regions. The primer set for the first-round RT-PCR of the TCR CDR3 was HTBI. TCRdb called the multiplex PCR reads again in MiXCR, with one record for every CDR3 protein. The data contain 650,000 to 700,000 distinct CDR3 sequences, approximately 15% of them singletons. Specimen: blood. Receptor source: a man aged 50 to 60 with Graves' hyperthyroidism.

This clonotype was counted ten times or more. V is TRBV7-8 and J is TRBJ1-1; D might be TRBD1 (5 bases). The CDR3 loop spans 15 amino acids. V was trimmed by 4 bases and J by 4 bases, leaving 16 bases between them. In germline, CDR1 is SGHVS, CDR2 FQNEAQ. CDR3 protein: CASSSGDLKSTEAFF. The DNA for the CDR3 is TGTGCCAGCAGCTCCGGGGACCTTAAGAGCACTGAAGCTTTCTTT. Filled out from reference TRBV7-8 and TRBJ1-1, the complete variable domain reads GAGVSQSPRYKVAKRGQDVALRCDPISGHVSLFWYQQALGQGPEFLTYFQNEAQLDKSGLPSDRFFAERPEGSVSTLKIQRTQQEDSAVYLCASSSGDLKSTEAFFGQGTRLTVV.

This clonotype was picked up many times. The gene calls are TRBV28 and TRBJ2-3, with 11 positions matching TRBD2. This CDR3 comprises 15 residues. The J segment lost 8 bases and the V segment lost 6 bases, leaving 10 bases of the junction unmatched. Germline assignment: CDR1 MDHEN and CDR2 SYDVKM. As DNA, the CDR3 is TGTGCCAGCAGAAAGAGGACTAGCGGGTTTTCTACGCAGTATTTT. It is translated as CASRKRTSGFSTQYF.

This clonotype was observed a handful of times. V usage is TRBV28 and J usage is TRBJ1-3; a possible D gene is TRBD1 (5 bases). Germline V gene data show CDR1 as MDHEN and CDR2 as SYDVKM. The CDR3 has 15 residues. V lost 7 bases and J 3 bases, leaving 16 bases between the germline ends. CDR3 coding DNA: TGTGCCAGCACCCCCCCGGGGGTCTTTGGAAACACCATATATTTT. Its translation: CASTPPGVFGNTIYF.

The chain recombines TRBV5-1 with TRBJ2-2; D gene uncertain. The CDR3 contains 15 residues. V lost 3 bases to trimming and J lost 3 bases, with 12 bases between them. Germline V CDR1 and CDR2: SGHRS, YFSETQ. In DNA, the CDR3 is TGCGCCAGCAGCTCTCAACCGAGCGACACCGGGGAGCTGTTTTTT. It is translated as CASSSQPSDTGELFF.

CDR3: CASSFTDSGELFF. The CDR3 DNA sequence: TGTGCCAGCAGCTTTACGGATTCCGGGGAGCTGTTTTTT. V gene TRBV7-8 combines with J gene TRBJ2-2; D unresolved. V was cut by 3 bases and J by 6 bases, with 8 bases left in between. Germline-derived CDR1 and CDR2 are SGHVS and FQNEAQ. This CDR3 has 13 amino acids.

This clonotype was picked up many times. V usage is TRBV27 and J usage is TRBJ2-1, with D unclear. This CDR3 comprises 15 residues. Germline-derived CDR1 and CDR2 are MNHEY and SMNVEV (reference sequence). V shed 5 bases and J shed 4 bases, with 15 bases lying between them. Here the CDR3 reads CASSPKPPPYNEQFF. Here the CDR3 DNA reads TGTGCCAGCAGTCCTAAACCTCCTCCTTACAATGAGCAGTTCTTC.

The V call is TRBV24-1, the J call TRBJ2-1; D is ambiguous. This CDR3 contains 15 residues. V shed 4 bases and J shed 1 base, with 10 bases lying between them. The V gene's germline CDR1 is KGHDR and CDR2 SFDVKD. The CDR3 loop reads CATSEPMTSYNEQFF. The CDR3 region has the DNA TGTGCCACCAGTGAACCGATGACATCCTACAATGAGCAGTTCTTC.

In this sample, this clonotype turned up many times. The chain couples TRBV12-3 or TRBV12-4 to TRBJ1-3; no clear D gene. V gave up 8 bases and J gave up 0 bases, with 8 bases separating them. CDR3 length equals 13 residues. The CDR3 here is CASLEHSGNTIYF. DNA of the CDR3: TGTGCCAGCCTGGAACACTCTGGAAACACCATATATTTT.

About this clonotype: Relative to the germline gene, one junction end is altered; a read error may explain this. The rearrangement links TRBV5-1 to TRBJ2-3, with 9 bases identical to TRBD2. Germline-derived CDR1 and CDR2 are SGHRS and YFSETQ. This CDR3 has 16 residues. CDR3 sequence (DNA): TGTGCCAGCAGTCCCCACCCGGGACTAGCTAAAGATACGCAGTATTTT. This codes for CASSPHPGLAKDTQYF.

A few counts support this clonotype. Mismatch with germline at one junction end may stem from a read error. The CDR3 sequence: CASSFPLGQGNSEAFF. The CDR3 DNA is TGTGCCAGCAGTTTCCCTCTCGGACAGGGGAACTCTGAAGCTTTCTTT. This chain connects TRBV28 to TRBJ1-1, with TRBD1 matching 9 bases. This CDR3 comprises 16 residues. Germline V gene sequence: CDR1 MDHEN, CDR2 SYDVKM.

This clonotype was detected many times. V and J are TRBV28 and TRBJ2-7; 10 bases are a match to TRBD1. Trimming took 4 bases from V and 5 from J; bases not matched to a gene: 5. Per germline, CDR1 MDHEN and CDR2 SYDVKM. The CDR3 is 14 residues long. CDR3 sequence (DNA): TGTGCCAGCAGTTCTGGGACAGGGGCCGACGAGCAGTACTTC. Translation gives CASSSGTGADEQYF.

The table lists this clonotype with a few counts. V and J are TRBV12-3 or TRBV12-4 and TRBJ2-7; perhaps D is TRBD1 or TRBD2 (5 bases each). The CDR3 runs to 14 residues. V was shortened by 5 bases and J by 2 bases, with 13 bases between the two germline ends. The chain's CDR3 is CASSLGAATYEQYF. For the CDR3, the DNA is TGTGCCAGCAGTCTCGGGGCTGCCACCTACGAGCAGTACTTC.

This clonotype was detected many times. The chain couples TRBV28 to TRBJ2-3; possibly TRBD1 for D (6 bases). The CDR3 runs 13 residues. CDR1 MDHEN and CDR2 SYDVKM come from the germline V gene. Trimming removed 5 bases from V and 5 bases from J, with 11 bases in between. The CDR3 DNA reads TGTGCCAGCAGTGGGGGCGGCGGAGATACGCAGTATTTT. It encodes CASSGGGGDTQYF. Full variable domain (missing parts from reference TRBV28 and TRBJ2-3): DVKVTQSSRYLVKRTGEKVFLECVQDMDHENMFWYRQDPGLGLRLIYFSYDVKMKEKGDIPEGYSVSREKKERFSLILESASTNQTSMYLCASSGGGGDTQYFGPGTRLTVL.

The sample holds many counts of this clonotype. This chain links TRBV2 with TRBJ2-3, with 8 bases aligning to TRBD2. CDR3 length equals 17 residues. CDR1 and CDR2 from the germline V gene are SNHLY and FYNNEI. J gave up 2 bases and V 2 bases, and 9 bases lay outside the gene matches. The CDR3 DNA reads TGTGCCAGCAGTGAAACCCCCGCGGGAGGCTTCACAGATACGCAGTATTTT. Its protein is CASSETPAGGFTDTQYF.

In DNA form, the CDR3 reads TGTGCCAGCAGTAAGACAGGGGGCGGGCAGCCCCAGCATTTT. It encodes CASSKTGGGQPQHF. The chain links TRBV12-3 or TRBV12-4 to TRBJ1-5, with 10 bases lining up with TRBD1. The junction had 5 bases not matched to a gene; V was cut back by 5 bases and J by 7 bases. This CDR3 has 14 residues.

This clonotype was recorded a few times. J is TRBJ2-7 and V is TRBV20-1; D is uncertain. This CDR3 contains 13 residues. V was clipped by 3 bases and J by 2 bases, with 11 bases between them. Germline loops: CDR1 DFQATT, CDR2 SNEGSKA (reference sequence). The CDR3 DNA sequence: TGCAGTGCTAGGGAGACTGTCGCCTACGAGCAGTACTTC. Protein sequence: CSARETVAYEQYF.

This clonotype was observed a handful of times. This rearrangement joins TRBV29-1 to TRBJ2-1; no clear D. The germline gives CDR1 SQVTM, CDR2 ANQGSEA. The CDR3 runs to 14 residues. V gave up 6 bases and J gave up 0 bases, with 12 bases separating them. Written as DNA, the CDR3 is TGCAGCGTCGCTTTCCTACGCTCCTACAATGAGCAGTTCTTC. Residues: CSVAFLRSYNEQFF.

The CDR3 DNA sequence: TGTGCCAGCAGTAATAGACAGGGCTCCTACAATGAGCAGTTCTTC. This codes for CASSNRQGSYNEQFF. This chain joins TRBV6-1 and TRBJ2-1, with 7 bases that match TRBD1. V was clipped by 5 bases and J by 0 bases; unmatched bases: 4. This CDR3 is 15 amino acids long. The germline V gene has CDR1 MNHNS and CDR2 SASEGT.

This clonotype was seen repeatedly, ten times or more. Here the CDR3 DNA reads TGTGCCAGCAGTTTATTTTCGGGACCCTCGGAGCAGTACTTC. Translated: CASSLFSGPSEQYF. J is TRBJ2-7 and V is TRBV27; D might be TRBD1 or TRBD2, each matching 5 bases. CDR3 length: 14 amino acids. V lost 1 base and J 7 bases, leaving 14 bases between the germline ends. The germline V gene encodes CDR1 MNHEY and CDR2 SMNVEV (reference sequence).